The next 9 T cell receptor beta chains were all read from a single sample in a study of blood T cell repertoires in COVID-19. Measured with immunoSEQ multiplex PCR; TCRdb has only the in-frame clones, and not every one. The table lists some 250,000 clones, approximately 81% of them singletons, with 2.5% to 3% in the top ten. Sequencing was performed on peripheral blood. These receptors all come from a woman aged 60-75 years with active or convalescent COVID-19.

The table lists this clone with a few counts. This chain links TRBV5-1 with TRBJ1-3; TRBD1 matches 10 bases. There are 20 residues in the CDR3. V dropped 1 base and J dropped 8; count of bases not matched to a gene: 21. The germline V gene encodes CDR1 SGHRS and CDR2 YFSETQ. CDR3 nucleotides: TGCGCCAGCAGCTTGCAACCGGGACAGGGGCCTCGGAAACACCGGGACACCATATATTTT. Amino acid sequence: CASSLQPGQGPRKHRDTIYF.

The chain couples TRBV4-1 to TRBJ2-5; 15 nucleotides match TRBD2. The V gene's germline CDR1 is MGHRA and CDR2 YSYEKL. V lost 3 bases to trimming and J lost 1 base; unmatched junction nucleotides: 6. The CDR3 covers 18 residues. CDR3 in amino acids: CASSQGLAGGQAQETQYF. The CDR3 nucleotides are TGCGCCAGCAGCCAGGGACTAGCGGGGGGCCAGGCCCAAGAGACCCAGTACTTC.

Turning to this clone: Since no conserved phenylalanine or tryptophan closes the CDR3, a read error is the likely cause. The limits of the CDR3 on the DNA are not certain, so only TCRdb's listed CDR3 is given. The rearrangement joins TRBV12-3 or TRBV12-4 to TRBJ1-2; the table names TRBD1, a call not compared with the DNA. Ends included, the CDR3 has 13 residues. CDR3 amino acids: CASSSTGTPGEAV.

This clone was detected only a few times. The chain couples TRBV25-1 to TRBJ1-2; 8 bases line up with TRBD1. The germline V gene has CDR1 MGHDK and CDR2 SYGVNS. V shed 7 bases and J 4 bases; nucleotides not matched to a gene: 5. The CDR3 has 13 amino acids. The CDR3 is CASTRQGTYGYTF. As DNA, the CDR3 is TGTGCCAGCACCAGACAGGGGACCTATGGCTACACCTTC.

This sequence joins TRBV5-4 and TRBJ1-1; tentatively, D is TRBD1 (5 bases). Germline assignment: CDR1 SGHNT and CDR2 YYREEE (reference sequence). V was clipped by 4 bases and J by 7 bases, with 11 bases between them. The CDR3 is made up of 12 amino acids. DNA for the CDR3: TGTGCCAGCAGCCGGGGGGTCGGTGAAGCTTTCTTT. It specifies CASSRGVGEAFF.

The rearrangement uses TRBV19 and TRBJ1-1; TRBD1 matches at 9 bases. The CDR3 runs to 18 residues. CDR1 LNHDA and CDR2 SQIVND come from the germline V gene (reference sequence). With V trimmed by 6 bases and J by 0 bases, 14 bases remained unmatched. The CDR3 protein is CASSQNPRDRAMNTEAFF. CDR3 in DNA: TGTGCCAGTAGCCAAAACCCCCGGGACAGGGCTATGAACACTGAAGCTTTCTTT. Using reference TRBV19 and TRBJ1-1 for the parts outside the CDR3, the full variable domain is DGGITQSPKYLFRKEGQNVTLSCEQNLNHDAMYWYRQDPGQGLRLIYYSQIVNDFQKGDIAEGYSVSREKKESFPLTVTSAQKNPTAFYLCASSQNPRDRAMNTEAFFGQGTRLTVV.

This chain joins TRBV7-9 and TRBJ2-3; D is uncertain. Trimming took 4 bases from V and 5 from J, leaving 4 bases between them. Per germline, CDR1 SEHNR and CDR2 FQNEAQ (reference sequence). CDR3 length: 11 amino acids. CDR3 in amino acids: CASSSEDTQYF. The CDR3 region has the DNA TGTGCCAGCAGCTCAGAAGATACGCAGTATTTT.

This clone was picked up one time. The chain links TRBV27 to TRBJ2-3; a weak D match, TRBD2 (6 bases). V dropped 5 bases and J dropped 2 bases, with 17 bases sitting between them. This CDR3 is built from 16 residues. CDR1 is MNHEY, CDR2 SMNVEV, per germline (reference sequence). CDR3 nucleotides: TGTGCCAGCAGTCCTGTGGGGCGGGGCGACACAGATACGCAGTATTTT. Its translation is CASSPVGRGDTDTQYF.

The chain employs TRBV11-3 and TRBJ2-2; 7 positions match TRBD2. From germline, CDR1 is SGHNT and CDR2 YENEEA. The trim removed 2 bases at V and 2 bases at J, leaving 2 bases unmatched. The CDR3 has 15 amino acids. The CDR3 region has the DNA TGTGCCAGCAGCTTACGACTAGCTAACACCGGGGAGCTGTTTTTT. Encoded protein: CASSLRLANTGELFF.